Here is one T cell receptor beta chain with its context. This specimen belongs to a study of blood T cell repertoires in COVID-19. Whole-study context: COVID-19 samples collected from the United States, Italy and Spain covered acute and convalescent phases.

Study processing details: By means of reference gene primer amplification, nucleated cell counts were estimated. Generated by immunoSEQ multiplex PCR, the TCRdb table keeps only in-frame clones and is missing some. The V and J calls and clone size come from that table; D and trimming were worked out from the DNA. Of roughly 200,000 clones in the sample, less than 85% are singletons; the top ten hold around 5.4%. The sequenced sample was peripheral blood. The origin of this receptor is a woman aged 70-85 years with acute or convalescent COVID-19.

The CDR3 region has the DNA TGTGCCAGCAGTTACTTTGACAGTTACGAGCAGTACTTC. This sequence encodes CASSYFDSYEQYF. This chain connects TRBV6-5 to TRBJ2-7, with TRBD1 as a possible D gene (5 bases). Trimming removed 1 base at V and 4 bases at J, with 8 bases between. The CDR3 sequence is 13 residues long. Germline V gives CDR1 MNHEY, CDR2 SVGAGI.